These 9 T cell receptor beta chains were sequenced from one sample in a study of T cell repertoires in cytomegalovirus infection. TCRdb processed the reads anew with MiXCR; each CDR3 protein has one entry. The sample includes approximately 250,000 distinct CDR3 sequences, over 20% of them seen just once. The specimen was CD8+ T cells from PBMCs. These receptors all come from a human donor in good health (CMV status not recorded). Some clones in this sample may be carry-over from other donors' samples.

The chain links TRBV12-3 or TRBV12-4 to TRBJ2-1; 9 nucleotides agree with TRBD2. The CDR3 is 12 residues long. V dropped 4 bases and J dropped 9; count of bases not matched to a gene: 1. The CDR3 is CASSWTSVEQFF. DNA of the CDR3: TGTGCCAGCAGTTGGACTAGCGTTGAGCAGTTCTTC.

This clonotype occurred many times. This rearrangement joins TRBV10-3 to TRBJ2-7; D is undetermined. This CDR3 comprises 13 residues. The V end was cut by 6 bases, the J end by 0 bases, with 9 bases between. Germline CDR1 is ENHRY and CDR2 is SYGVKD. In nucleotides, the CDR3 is TGTGCCATCAGGGACGGTAGCTCCTACGAGCAGTACTTC. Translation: CAIRDGSSYEQYF.

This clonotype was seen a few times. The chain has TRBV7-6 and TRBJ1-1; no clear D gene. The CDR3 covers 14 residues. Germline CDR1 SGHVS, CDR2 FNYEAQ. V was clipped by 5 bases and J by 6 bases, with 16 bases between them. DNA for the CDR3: TGTGCCAGCAGCGCTCAGGCCGTGGGTGCTGAAGCTTTCTTT. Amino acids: CASSAQAVGAEAFF.

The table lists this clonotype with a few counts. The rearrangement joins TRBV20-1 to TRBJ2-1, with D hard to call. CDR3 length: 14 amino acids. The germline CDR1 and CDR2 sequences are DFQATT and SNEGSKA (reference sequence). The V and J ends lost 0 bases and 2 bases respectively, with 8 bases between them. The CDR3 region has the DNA TGCAGTGCTAGAGATAGGGCAGCCTACAATGAGCAGTTCTTC. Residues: CSARDRAAYNEQFF.

The CDR3 region has the DNA TGTGCCAGCACCCTCTGGCTGAACACTGAAGCTTTCTTT. It codes for CASTLWLNTEAFF. This chain joins TRBV12-3 or TRBV12-4 and TRBJ1-1; D uncertain. Trimming removed 7 bases from V and 0 bases from J, with 9 bases in between. The CDR3 runs to 13 residues.

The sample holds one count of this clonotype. CDR3 sequence: CASSARETSYNEQFF. The CDR3, as DNA: TGTGCCAGCAGTGCACGGGAGACCTCCTACAATGAGCAGTTCTTC. The V call is TRBV6-4, the J call TRBJ2-1, with D maybe TRBD2 (6 bases). V lost 4 bases and J 0 bases, leaving 10 bases between the germline ends. Per germline, CDR1 MRHNA and CDR2 SNTAGT. CDR3 length: 15 residues.

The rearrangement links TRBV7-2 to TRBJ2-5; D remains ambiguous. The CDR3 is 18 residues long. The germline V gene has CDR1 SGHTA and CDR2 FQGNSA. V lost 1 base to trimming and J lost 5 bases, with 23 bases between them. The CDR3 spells CASSLEKAVQFNSETQYF. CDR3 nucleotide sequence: TGTGCCAGCAGCTTAGAAAAGGCTGTCCAATTTAATTCGGAGACCCAGTACTTC. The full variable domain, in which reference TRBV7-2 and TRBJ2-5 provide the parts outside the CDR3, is GAGVSQSPSNKVTEKGKDVELRCDPISGHTALYWYRQSLGQGLEFLIYFQGNSAPDKSGLPSDRFSAERTGGSVSTLTIQRTQQEDSAVYLCASSLEKAVQFNSETQYFGPGTRLLVL.

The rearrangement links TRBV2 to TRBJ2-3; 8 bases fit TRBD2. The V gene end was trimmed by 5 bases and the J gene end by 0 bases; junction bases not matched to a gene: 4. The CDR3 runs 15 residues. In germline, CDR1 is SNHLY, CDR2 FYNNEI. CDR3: CASSKLAASTDTQYF. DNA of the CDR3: TGTGCCAGCAGTAAACTAGCGGCTAGCACAGATACGCAGTATTTT.

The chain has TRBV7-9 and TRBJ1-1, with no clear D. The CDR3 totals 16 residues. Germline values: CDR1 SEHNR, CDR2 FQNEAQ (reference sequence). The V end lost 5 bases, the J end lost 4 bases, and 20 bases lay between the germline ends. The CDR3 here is CASSPEASGEGTEAFF. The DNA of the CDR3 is TGTGCCAGCAGCCCTGAAGCGTCCGGGGAGGGCACTGAAGCTTTCTTT.